This T cell receptor beta chain was sequenced for a study of shared clonotypes between healthy human individuals. CDR1 and CDR2 from the germline V gene are MGHRA and YSYEKL. The length of the CDR3 is 17 residues. Deletions cut 0 bases from V and 0 bases from J, with 14 bases between. Generated by immunoSEQ multiplex PCR, the TCRdb table keeps only in-frame clones and is missing some. The table includes millions of clones, approximately 95% detected once. Findings and caveats of the study: Relative to memory subsets, naive subsets generally showed larger estimated richness. Read depth was anticipated to influence clonotype sharing among donors. The study found lower generation probabilities in non-shared clonotypes than in those shared by all four donors. Sharing across several donors was seen in approximately 5.2% of naive CD4 clonotypes.

This clone was detected only once. Antigen unknown. The naive CD8 population came from CD45RO-negative cells selected for CCR7, without terminally differentiated effector memory CD45RA+ cells. What was sequenced was naive CD8+ T cells sorted from blood. V is TRBV4-1 and J is TRBJ1-1; D is uncertain. The origin of this receptor is a man between 18 and 29 years old in good health. The CDR3 loop reads CASSQDPLPTMNTEAFF. Written as DNA, the CDR3 is TGCGCCAGCAGCCAAGACCCCCTTCCCACCATGAACACTGAAGCTTTCTTT.